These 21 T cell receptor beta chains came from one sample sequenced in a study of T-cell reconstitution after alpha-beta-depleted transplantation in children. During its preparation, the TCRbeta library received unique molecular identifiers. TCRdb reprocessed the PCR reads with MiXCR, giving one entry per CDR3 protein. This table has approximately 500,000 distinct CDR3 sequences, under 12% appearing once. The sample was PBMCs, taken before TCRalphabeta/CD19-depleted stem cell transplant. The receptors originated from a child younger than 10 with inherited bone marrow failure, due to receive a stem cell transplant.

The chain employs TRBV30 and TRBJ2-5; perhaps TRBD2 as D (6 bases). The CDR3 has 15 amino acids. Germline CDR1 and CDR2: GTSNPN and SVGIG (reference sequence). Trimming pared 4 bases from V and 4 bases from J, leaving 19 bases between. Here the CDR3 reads CAWTPGRTFIETQYF. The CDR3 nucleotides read TGTGCCTGGACACCAGGGAGGACCTTCATAGAGACCCAGTACTTC.

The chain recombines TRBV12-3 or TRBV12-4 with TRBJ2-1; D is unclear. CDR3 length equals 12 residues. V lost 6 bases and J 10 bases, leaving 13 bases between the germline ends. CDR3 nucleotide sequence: TGTGCCAGCAGCCCCTCAAGCATCGAGCAGTTCTTC. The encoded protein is CASSPSSIEQFF.

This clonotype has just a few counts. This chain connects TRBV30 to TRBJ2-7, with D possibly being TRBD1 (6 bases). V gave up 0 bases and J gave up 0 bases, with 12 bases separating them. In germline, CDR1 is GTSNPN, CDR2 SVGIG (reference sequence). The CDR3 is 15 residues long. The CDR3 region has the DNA TGTGCCTGGAGTGTACGGACAGCTCCCTCCTACGAGCAGTACTTC. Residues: CAWSVRTAPSYEQYF.

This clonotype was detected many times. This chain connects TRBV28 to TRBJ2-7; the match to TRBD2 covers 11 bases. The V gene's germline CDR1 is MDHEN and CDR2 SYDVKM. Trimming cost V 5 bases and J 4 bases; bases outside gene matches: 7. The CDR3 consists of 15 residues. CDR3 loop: CASSPPGTSGYEQYF. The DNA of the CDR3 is TGTGCCAGCAGTCCCCCCGGGACTAGCGGTTACGAGCAGTACTTC.

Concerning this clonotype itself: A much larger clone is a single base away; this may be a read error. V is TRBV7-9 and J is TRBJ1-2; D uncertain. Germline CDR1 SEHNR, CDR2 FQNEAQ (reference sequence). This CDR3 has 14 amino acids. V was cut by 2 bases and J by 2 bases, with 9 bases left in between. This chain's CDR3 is CASSLPMANYGYTF. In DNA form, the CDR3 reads TGTGCCAGCAGCTTACCTATGGCCAACTATGGCTACACCTTC.

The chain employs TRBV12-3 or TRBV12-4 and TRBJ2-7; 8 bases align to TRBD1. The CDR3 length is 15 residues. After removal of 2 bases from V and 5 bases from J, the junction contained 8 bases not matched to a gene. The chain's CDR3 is CASSLWDRRDDEQYF. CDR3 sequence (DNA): TGTGCCAGCAGTTTATGGGACAGGAGGGACGACGAGCAGTACTTC.

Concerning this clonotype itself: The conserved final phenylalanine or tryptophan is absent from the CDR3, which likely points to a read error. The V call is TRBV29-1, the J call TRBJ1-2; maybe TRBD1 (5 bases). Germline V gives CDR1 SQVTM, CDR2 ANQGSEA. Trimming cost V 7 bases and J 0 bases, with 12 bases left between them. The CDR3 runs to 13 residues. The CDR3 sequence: CSAQGETNYGYTS. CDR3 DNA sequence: TGCAGCGCCCAGGGAGAGACTAACTATGGCTACACCTCC.

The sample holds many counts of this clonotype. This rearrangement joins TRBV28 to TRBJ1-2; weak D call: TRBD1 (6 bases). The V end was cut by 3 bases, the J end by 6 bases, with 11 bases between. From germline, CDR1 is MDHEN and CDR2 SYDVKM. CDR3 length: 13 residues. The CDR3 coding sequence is TGTGCCAGCAGTTTGCAGGGGCAGGATGGCTACACCTTC. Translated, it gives CASSLQGQDGYTF.

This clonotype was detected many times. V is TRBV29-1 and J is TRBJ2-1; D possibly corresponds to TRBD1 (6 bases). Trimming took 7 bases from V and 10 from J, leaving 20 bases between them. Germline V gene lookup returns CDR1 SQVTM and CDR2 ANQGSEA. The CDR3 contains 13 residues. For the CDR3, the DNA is TGCAGCGGCAGGGTAGGGGGTCTAGAGGAGCAGTTCTTC. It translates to CSGRVGGLEEQFF.

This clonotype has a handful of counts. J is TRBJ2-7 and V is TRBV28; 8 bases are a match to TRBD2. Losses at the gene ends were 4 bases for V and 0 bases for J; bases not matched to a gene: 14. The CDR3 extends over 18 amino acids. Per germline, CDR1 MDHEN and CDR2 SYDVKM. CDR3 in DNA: TGTGCCAGCAGTTCCCCCAGATTGCGGGAGGTCCCCTCCTACGAGCAGTACTTC. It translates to CASSSPRLREVPSYEQYF. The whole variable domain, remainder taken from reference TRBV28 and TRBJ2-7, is DVKVTQSSRYLVKRTGEKVFLECVQDMDHENMFWYRQDPGLGLRLIYFSYDVKMKEKGDIPEGYSVSREKKERFSLILESASTNQTSMYLCASSSPRLREVPSYEQYFGPGTRLTVT.

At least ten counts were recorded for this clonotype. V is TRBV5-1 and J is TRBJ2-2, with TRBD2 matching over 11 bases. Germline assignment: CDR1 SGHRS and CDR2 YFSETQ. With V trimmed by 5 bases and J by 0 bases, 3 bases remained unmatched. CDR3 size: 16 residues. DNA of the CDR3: TGCGCCAGCAGGTTACTAGCGGGGGCGAACACCGGGGAGCTGTTTTTT. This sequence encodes CASRLLAGANTGELFF.

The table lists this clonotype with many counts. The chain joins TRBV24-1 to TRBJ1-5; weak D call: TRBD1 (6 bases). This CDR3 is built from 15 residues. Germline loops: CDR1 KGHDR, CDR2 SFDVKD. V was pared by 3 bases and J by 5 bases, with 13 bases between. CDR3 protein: CATSDNRVGDQPQHF. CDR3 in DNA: TGTGCCACCAGTGATAACAGGGTGGGAGATCAGCCCCAGCATTTT.

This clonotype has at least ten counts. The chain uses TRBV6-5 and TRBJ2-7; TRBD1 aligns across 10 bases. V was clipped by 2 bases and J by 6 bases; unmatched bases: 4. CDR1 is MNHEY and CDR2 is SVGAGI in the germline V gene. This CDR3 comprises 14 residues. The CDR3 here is CASSYGQGVAEQYF. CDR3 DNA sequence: TGTGCCAGCAGTTACGGACAGGGGGTGGCCGAGCAGTACTTC.

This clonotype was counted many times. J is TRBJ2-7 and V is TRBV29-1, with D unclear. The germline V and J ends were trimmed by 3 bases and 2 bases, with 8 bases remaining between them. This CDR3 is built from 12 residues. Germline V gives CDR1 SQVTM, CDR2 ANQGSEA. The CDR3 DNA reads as TGCAGCGTTGAGTCGGAAGCCTACGAGCAGTACTTC. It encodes CSVESEAYEQYF.

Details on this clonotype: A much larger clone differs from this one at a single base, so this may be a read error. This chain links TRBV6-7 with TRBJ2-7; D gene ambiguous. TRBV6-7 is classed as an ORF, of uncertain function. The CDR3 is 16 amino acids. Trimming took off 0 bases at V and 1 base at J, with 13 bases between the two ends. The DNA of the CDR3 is TGTGCCAGCAGTTACTCGTGGGCTCATACATCCTACGAGCAGTACTTC. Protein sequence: CASSYSWAHTSYEQYF.

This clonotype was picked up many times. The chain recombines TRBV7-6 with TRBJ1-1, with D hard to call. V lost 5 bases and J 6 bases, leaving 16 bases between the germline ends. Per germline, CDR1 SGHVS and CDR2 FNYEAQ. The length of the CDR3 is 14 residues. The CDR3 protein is CASSPIVGSSEAFF. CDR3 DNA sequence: TGTGCCAGCAGCCCCATTGTAGGTTCCTCTGAAGCTTTCTTT.

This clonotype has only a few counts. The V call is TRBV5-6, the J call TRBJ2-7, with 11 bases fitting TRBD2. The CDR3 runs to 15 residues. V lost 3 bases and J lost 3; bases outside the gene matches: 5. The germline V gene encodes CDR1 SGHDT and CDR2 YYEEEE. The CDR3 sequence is CASSSAGTSGYEQYF. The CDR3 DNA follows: TGTGCCAGCAGCTCCGCCGGGACTAGCGGCTACGAGCAGTACTTC.

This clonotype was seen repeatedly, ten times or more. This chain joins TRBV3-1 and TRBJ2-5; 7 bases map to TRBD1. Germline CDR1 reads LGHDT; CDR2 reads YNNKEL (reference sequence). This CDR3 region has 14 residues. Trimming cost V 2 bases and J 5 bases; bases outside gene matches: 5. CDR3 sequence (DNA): TGTGCCAGCAGCCAAAAGGGGGCGGTGGAGACCCAGTACTTC. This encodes CASSQKGAVETQYF.

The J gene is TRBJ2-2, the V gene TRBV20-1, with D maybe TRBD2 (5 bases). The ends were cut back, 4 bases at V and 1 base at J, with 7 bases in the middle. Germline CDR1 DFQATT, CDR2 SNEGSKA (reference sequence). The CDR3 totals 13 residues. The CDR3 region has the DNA TGCAGTGCTAAGCGGTTGAACACCGGGGAGCTGTTTTTT. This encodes CSAKRLNTGELFF.

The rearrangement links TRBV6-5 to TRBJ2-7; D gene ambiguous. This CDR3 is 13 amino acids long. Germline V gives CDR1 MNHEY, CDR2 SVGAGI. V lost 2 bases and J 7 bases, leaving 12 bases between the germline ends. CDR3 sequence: CASSYRSLGEQYF. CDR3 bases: TGTGCCAGCAGTTACCGTTCGCTTGGAGAGCAGTACTTC.

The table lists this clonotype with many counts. The CDR3 spells CASSLHAAREQFF. The CDR3 DNA sequence: TGTGCCAGCAGTTTACATGCGGCAAGGGAGCAGTTCTTC. This rearrangement joins TRBV27 to TRBJ2-1; D not resolved. This CDR3 is 13 amino acids long. In germline, CDR1 is MNHEY, CDR2 SMNVEV (reference sequence). V was trimmed by 2 bases and J by 10 bases, leaving 12 bases between them.